The clone carrying this T cell receptor (beta chain) was observed a handful of times. As yet, its antigen is unknown. Germline V gene data show CDR1 as SQVTM and CDR2 as ANQGSEA. CDR3 length equals 14 residues. V was pared by 4 bases and J by 0 bases, with 11 bases between. The data originate from a study of T-cell memory formation after mild COVID-19. Overall study findings and caveats: For second-wave clones that peaked at day 37, SARS-CoV-2 specificity went unverified.

A single record per CDR3 protein comes from TCRdb applying MiXCR to the 5' RACE reads. Counted here are a few hundred thousand distinct CDR3 sequences, 20% to 25% occurring once; the ten biggest clones make up approximately 12%. Sequencing was done on a sample of PBMCs or a T cell subset sorted from them (not recorded which). The origin of this receptor is an adult woman who had mild COVID-19 (a few samples of this study predate the infection). Cell type and time point are not known. This sequence joins TRBV29-1 and TRBJ2-3; the D gene is possibly TRBD2 (6 bases). The CDR3 DNA follows: TGCAGCGTTGGCCAGCGGGTGAGCACAGATACGCAGTATTTT. Its translation is CSVGQRVSTDTQYF.